Sequencing of this TCR beta chain was carried out in a study of blood T cell repertoires in COVID-19. For this clone: Mismatch with germline at one junction end may stem from a read error.

This CDR3 region has 15 residues. Germline values: CDR1 SEHNR, CDR2 FQNEAQ (reference sequence). Assay: immunoSEQ multiplex PCR; the TCRdb copy retains only in-frame clones and omits some. This repertoire shows over 300,000 clones, around 89% found once; its top ten account for roughly 6.7%. Sequenced: peripheral blood. This TCR came from a man in his late teens or twenties who had recovered from COVID-19. V usage is TRBV7-9 and J usage is TRBJ1-2; TRBD1 matches at 9 bases. For the CDR3, the DNA is TGTGCCAGCAGCCTAGCCCTGGGACAGGGCCATGGCTACACCTTC. Its protein is CASSLALGQGHGYTF.